This T cell receptor beta chain was observed in a study of cytomegalovirus exposure and HLA in healthy donors. Study findings and constraints: It was reported that the classifier diagnosed cytomegalovirus status with high specificity and sensitivity in both the original and validation cohorts. Later analysis suggested links between common viral pathogens and several top significant clusters. The study put 150 to 200 TCR beta chains on its list as cytomegalovirus-associated.

In regard to this clone: The antigen remains undetermined.

PCR primers comprised 60 Vbeta and 13 Jbeta primers. The data were produced by immunoSEQ multiplex PCR, yet TCRdb's version contains in-frame clones alone and is incomplete. The sample shows 150,000 to 200,000 clones, nearly 70% of them seen only once. CDR3 length: 11 amino acids. Germline V gene lookup returns CDR1 MDHEN and CDR2 SYDVKM. Trimming removed 5 bases from V and 4 bases from J, with 6 bases in between. Source material: PBMCs. This chain connects TRBV28 to TRBJ2-7; no clear D. The receptor comes from a man younger than 40 in good health and CMV-seropositive. CDR3 nucleotides: TGTGCCAGCAGTGGGCTTTACGAGCAGTACTTC. This translates into CASSGLYEQYF.